This T cell receptor (beta chain) was retrieved from a study of cytomegalovirus exposure and HLA in healthy donors. Study-level points and caveats: Later analysis associated a missense DCLRE1C variant with TCR beta V- and J-gene trimming.

This clone was observed a handful of times. What it recognizes is unknown. In germline, CDR1 is SGHAT, CDR2 FQNNGV. Deletions cut 5 bases from V and 5 bases from J, with 9 bases between. The CDR3 is made up of 13 amino acids. The PCR ran on 60 Vbeta and 13 Jbeta primers. TCRdb's copy holds only in-frame clones and misses some; the assay was immunoSEQ multiplex PCR. This sample has some 150,000 clones, with approximately 75% found just once. The specimen sequenced was PBMCs. The chain combines TRBV11-2 with TRBJ2-2, with D unresolved. This receptor was taken from a man aged 18 to 29 in good health and CMV-seronegative. The CDR3 here is CASSHTNTGELFF. The CDR3 bases are TGTGCCAGCAGCCATACAAATACCGGGGAGCTGTTTTTT.